This T cell receptor beta chain was sequenced in a study of blood T cell repertoires in COVID-19. On the study more broadly: The United States, Italy and Spain supplied acute and convalescent COVID-19 samples. PBMCs, B-cell-depleted T cells, or T cells were the source of the cDNA or gDNA that made up the material.

Authors' analysis steps: From reference gene primer amplification, estimates of nucleated cell counts were derived. The repertoire was sequenced with immunoSEQ multiplex PCR; TCRdb's copy has only in-frame clones and lacks some. V, J and clone size reflect that table, while D and trimming were determined from the DNA. Of 150,000 to 190,000 clones listed, under 85% are singletons. The CDR3 contains 14 residues. Germline V gene lookup returns CDR1 ENHRY and CDR2 SYGVKD. V shed 11 bases and J 4 bases; nucleotides not matched to a gene: 12. The V gene is TRBV10-3, the J gene TRBJ1-1, with 8 positions matching TRBD1. The sequence came from a woman of 80 years or more with acute or convalescent COVID-19. Sequencing was carried out using peripheral blood. The CDR3, as DNA: TGTGCCGTTTTACAGGGGGGCCGTGGCACTGAAGCTTTCTTT. It translates to CAVLQGGRGTEAFF.